These 14 T cell receptor beta chains were sequenced from one sample in a study of cytomegalovirus exposure and HLA in healthy donors. The assay was immunoSEQ multiplex PCR, and TCRdb's table has in-frame clones only and misses some. The sample carries 90,000 to 150,000 clones, approximately 88% recorded once. Sequencing was done on a sample of PBMCs. The origin of the receptors is a man aged 18 to 29 in good health and CMV-seronegative.

The chain links TRBV28 to TRBJ2-7; 12 bases are shared with TRBD2. V lost 5 bases, J lost 4 bases, and 12 bases stayed unmatched. Per germline, CDR1 MDHEN and CDR2 SYDVKM. The CDR3 loop spans 17 amino acids. As DNA, the CDR3 is TGTGCCAGCAGTGATGTATGGACTAGCGGGGCCCCTTACGAGCAGTACTTC. Translated: CASSDVWTSGAPYEQYF.

This clone was seen a few times. The chain links TRBV21-1 to TRBJ2-1; the table calls TRBD1, which could not be checked here. TRBV21-1 is described as a pseudogene. The CDR3 runs 14 residues. Here the CDR3 DNA reads TGTGCCAGCAGCCTGACGAACAGGGTCAATGAGCAGTTCTTC. This translates into CASSLTNRVNEQFF.

This clone occurred once. The rearrangement links TRBV14 to TRBJ2-1; 13 bases line up with TRBD2. Germline loops: CDR1 SGHDN, CDR2 FVKESK. The trim removed 4 bases at V and 8 bases at J, leaving 5 bases unmatched. The CDR3 is 15 amino acids. The CDR3 coding sequence is TGTGCCAGCAGCCTCACTAGCGGGAGGGCCTATGAGCAGTTCTTC. Translating gives CASSLTSGRAYEQFF.

The V and J genes are TRBV2 and TRBJ2-7, with D tentatively TRBD2 (6 bases). The germline gives CDR1 SNHLY, CDR2 FYNNEI. Trimming shortened V by 8 bases and J by 5 bases, and 19 bases separated the two germline ends. The CDR3 contains 14 residues. Here the CDR3 DNA reads TGTGCCAGCCGATTACCCGGGGGTTGGGACGAGCAGTACTTC. Translation gives CASRLPGGWDEQYF.

The rearrangement uses TRBV10-3 and TRBJ2-7, with 7 bases matching TRBD1. Germline V gene lookup returns CDR1 ENHRY and CDR2 SYGVKD. After removal of 5 bases from V and 4 bases from J, the junction contained 11 bases not matched to a gene. The CDR3 sequence is 15 residues long. DNA of the CDR3: TGTGCCATCAGTACTCCCGGGACAGCTAAATACGAGCAGTACTTC. This encodes CAISTPGTAKYEQYF.

The rearrangement joins TRBV10-1 to TRBJ2-2; D is unclear. Trimming cost V 5 bases and J 3 bases, with 4 bases left between them. The CDR3 extends over 12 amino acids. The germline gives CDR1 WNHNN, CDR2 SYGVQD (reference sequence). Written as DNA, the CDR3 is TGCGCCAGCAGTTTCGACACCGGGGAGCTGTTTTTT. Translation gives CASSFDTGELFF.

This clone was seen just once. The gene calls are TRBV2 and TRBJ2-4; 9 bases line up with TRBD2. With V trimmed by 8 bases and J by 0 bases, 8 bases remained unmatched. The CDR3 is 16 residues long. Germline V lookup: CDR1 SNHLY, CDR2 FYNNEI. CDR3 residues: CASQRGVFIAKNIQYF. The CDR3, as DNA: TGTGCCAGCCAGCGGGGGGTCTTCATAGCCAAAAACATTCAGTACTTC. The full variable domain, in which reference TRBV2 and TRBJ2-4 provide the parts outside the CDR3, is EPEVTQTPSHQVTQMGQEVILRCVPISNHLYFYWYRQILGQKVEFLVSFYNNEISEKSEIFDDQFSVERPDGSNFTLKIRSTKLEDSAMYFCASQRGVFIAKNIQYFGAGTRLSVL.

This chain uses TRBV5-6 with TRBJ1-4; 7 bases are a match to TRBD1. Germline V gene data show CDR1 as SGHDT and CDR2 as YYEEEE. There are 15 residues in the CDR3. V was pared by 4 bases and J by 5 bases, with 8 bases of the junction left unmatched. CDR3 nucleotide sequence: TGTGCCAGCAGCATACAACAGGGGCGAAATGAAAAACTGTTTTTT. The encoded protein is CASSIQQGRNEKLFF.

The chain links TRBV7-2 to TRBJ2-5, with 7 bases that match TRBD1. Germline CDR1 SGHTA, CDR2 FQGNSA. With 2 bases clipped from V and 1 base from J, the junction kept 7 bases outside the gene matches. The CDR3 sequence is 16 residues long. The CDR3 DNA is TGTGCCAGCAGCTTACGGGGACAGCTATTCCAAGAGACCCAGTACTTC. It yields the protein CASSLRGQLFQETQYF.

The rearrangement joins TRBV6-5 to TRBJ2-7; weak D call: TRBD2 (6 bases). Trimming removed 0 bases from V and 3 bases from J, with 12 bases in between. This CDR3 comprises 15 residues. Germline loops: CDR1 MNHEY, CDR2 SVGAGI. The CDR3 DNA reads as TGTGCCAGCAGTTACTCAGGCGGGACGGACTACGAGCAGTACTTC. Its translation is CASSYSGGTDYEQYF.

The chain joins TRBV27 to TRBJ1-1; no clear D. CDR1 MNHEY and CDR2 SMNVEV come from the germline V gene (reference sequence). The CDR3 length is 14 residues. Trimming took 7 bases from V and 0 from J, leaving 12 bases between them. The CDR3 DNA reads TGTGCCAGCAAAGAACCGGGAATGAACACTGAAGCTTTCTTT. Translated: CASKEPGMNTEAFF.

The chain combines TRBV19 with TRBJ1-4, with 8 nucleotides matching TRBD1. V shed 6 bases, J shed 5 bases, and the junction held 5 bases outside the gene matches. Germline-derived CDR1 and CDR2 are LNHDA and SQIVND (reference sequence). CDR3 size: 14 residues. CDR3 amino acids: CASSPRDRNEKLFF. The DNA for the CDR3 is TGTGCCAGTAGCCCCCGGGACAGGAATGAAAAACTGTTTTTT. Based on the CDR3 plus reference TRBV19 and TRBJ1-4, the full variable domain is DGGITQSPKYLFRKEGQNVTLSCEQNLNHDAMYWYRQDPGQGLRLIYYSQIVNDFQKGDIAEGYSVSREKKESFPLTVTSAQKNPTAFYLCASSPRDRNEKLFFGSGTQLSVL.

The genes are TRBV11-2 and TRBJ2-5; D gene ambiguous. The V and J ends lost 6 bases and 5 bases respectively, with 13 bases between them. CDR3 length: 13 residues. Germline values: CDR1 SGHAT, CDR2 FQNNGV. DNA for the CDR3: TGTGCCAGCAGTATCGGAGACGCGGAGACCCAGTACTTC. Amino acid sequence: CASSIGDAETQYF.

The rearrangement links TRBV19 to TRBJ2-3; D gene unclear. CDR3 length: 15 residues. Per the germline V gene, CDR1 is LNHDA and CDR2 is SQIVND (reference sequence). V was pared by 5 bases and J by 2 bases, with 14 bases between. CDR3 sequence reads: CASSPFPRNTDTQYF. As DNA, the CDR3 is TGTGCCAGTAGTCCCTTTCCCAGAAACACAGATACGCAGTATTTT.